This T cell receptor beta chain was captured in a study of Ad26.COV2.S vaccination and SARS-CoV-2 variants. Study-wide context: Ad26.COV2.S arm of COV1001 included the donor. The study, taken as a whole, reports: Across vaccine and placebo recipients, the breadth of non-spike TCRs was similar. Participants in the vaccine arm had higher spike-specific TCR breadth; placebo recipients had lower.

Comment on this clone: Its antigen is currently unknown.

Indicated treatment: 15 to 20 received Ad26.COV2.S at low or high dose, single or two shots; 5 received placebo; per-sample allocation not given. It was on day 63 after the first vaccine or placebo injection that samples were taken. Boston hosted the donor, who was an adult aged 18-55 years. From germline, CDR1 is SGHNT and CDR2 YYREEE (reference sequence). The CDR3 has 17 residues. V was clipped by 2 bases and J by 0 bases, with 15 bases between them. Sequencing was performed with immunoSEQ multiplex PCR; in TCRdb, only in-frame clones are kept and a portion is missing. Of a few hundred thousand clones in the sample, roughly 90% are singletons; the top ten hold approximately 4%.

The origin of this receptor is a person between 18 and 59 years old who received the Ad26.COV2.S COVID-19 vaccine or a placebo. The chain has TRBV5-4 and TRBJ1-3; D is unresolved. The source material was peripheral blood, sampled in a trial of Ad26.COV2.S vaccine versus placebo. CDR3 bases: TGTGCCAGCAGCTTATACCCGGAGCCTCCCTCTGGAAACACCATATATTTT. Translating gives CASSLYPEPPSGNTIYF.